This TCR beta chain derives from a study of blood T cells in healthy people across ages. CDR1 is MNHEY and CDR2 is SVGEGT in the germline V gene. This CDR3 has 14 residues. Trimming stripped 5 bases from V and 0 bases from J, with 11 bases between. Using a J-beta primer mix together with a sample-barcoded 5' primer, a second PCR was run for about 6 to 12 cycles. TCRdb recomputed calls from the 5' RACE reads with MiXCR, one row per CDR3 protein. The table shows about 1.6 million distinct CDR3 sequences, with approximately 32% occurring only once. This clonotype was observed many times. The clonotype originates from a woman aged 25-40 years in good health. The V and J genes are TRBV6-2 or TRBV6-3 and TRBJ2-7; D may be TRBD2 (5 bases). Sequencing input: blood. DNA of the CDR3: TGTGCCAGCAGTCCCGTTCGGGGCTCCTACGAGCAGTACTTC. It codes for CASSPVRGSYEQYF.